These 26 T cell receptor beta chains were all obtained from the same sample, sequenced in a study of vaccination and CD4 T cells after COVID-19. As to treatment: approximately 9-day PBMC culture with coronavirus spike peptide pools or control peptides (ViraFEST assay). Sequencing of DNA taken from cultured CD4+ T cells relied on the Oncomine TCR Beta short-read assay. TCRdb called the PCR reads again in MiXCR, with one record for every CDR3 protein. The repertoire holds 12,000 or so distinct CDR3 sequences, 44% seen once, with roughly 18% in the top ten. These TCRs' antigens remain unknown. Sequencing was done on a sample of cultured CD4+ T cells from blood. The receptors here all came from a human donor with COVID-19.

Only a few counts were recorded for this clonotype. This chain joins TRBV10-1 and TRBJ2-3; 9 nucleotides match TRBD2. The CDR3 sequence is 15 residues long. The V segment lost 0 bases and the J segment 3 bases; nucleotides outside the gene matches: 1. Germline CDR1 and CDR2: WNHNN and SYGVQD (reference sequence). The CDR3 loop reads CASSESSGGTDTQYF. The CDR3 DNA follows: TGCGCCAGCAGTGAGTCTAGCGGGGGTACAGATACGCAGTATTTT.

CDR3 in amino acids: CASSQEWSTVGIGYGYTF. Here the CDR3 DNA reads TGTGCCAGCAGCCAAGAATGGTCGACGGTGGGGATTGGGTATGGCTACACCTTC. The chain couples TRBV4-2 to TRBJ1-2; D unresolved. CDR1 and CDR2 (germline): LGHNA, YNFKEQ. Deletions cut 0 bases from V and 5 bases from J, with 22 bases between. The CDR3 is made up of 18 amino acids.

The CDR3 sequence is CASSEGIGSYNEQFF. In DNA, the CDR3 is TGTGCCAGCAGTGAAGGGATAGGGAGCTACAATGAGCAGTTCTTC. The V and J genes are TRBV6-1 and TRBJ2-1; tentatively, D is TRBD2 (5 bases). V gave up 1 base and J gave up 3 bases, with 10 bases separating them. The CDR3 length is 15 residues. Germline assignment: CDR1 MNHNS and CDR2 SASEGT.

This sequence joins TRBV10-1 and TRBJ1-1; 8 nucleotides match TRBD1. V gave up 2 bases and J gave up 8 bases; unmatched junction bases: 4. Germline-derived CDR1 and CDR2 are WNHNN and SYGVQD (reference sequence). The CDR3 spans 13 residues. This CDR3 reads CASSEAGGSEAFF. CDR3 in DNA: TGCGCCAGCAGTGAGGCAGGGGGCAGCGAAGCTTTCTTT.

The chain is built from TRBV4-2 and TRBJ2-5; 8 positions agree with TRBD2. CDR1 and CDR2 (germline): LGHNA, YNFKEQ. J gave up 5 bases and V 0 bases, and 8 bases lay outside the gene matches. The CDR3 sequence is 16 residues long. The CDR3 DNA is TGTGCCAGCAGCCAAGAAGGAGCGGGGGTGGTGGAGACCCAGTACTTC. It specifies CASSQEGAGVVETQYF.

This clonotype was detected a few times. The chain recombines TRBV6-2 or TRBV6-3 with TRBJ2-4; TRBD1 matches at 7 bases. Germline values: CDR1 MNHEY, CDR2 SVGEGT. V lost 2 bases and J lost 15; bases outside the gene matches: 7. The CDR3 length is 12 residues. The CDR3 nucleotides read TGTGCCAGCAGTTACCAACAGGGGAATCGGTACTTC. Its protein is CASSYQQGNRYF.

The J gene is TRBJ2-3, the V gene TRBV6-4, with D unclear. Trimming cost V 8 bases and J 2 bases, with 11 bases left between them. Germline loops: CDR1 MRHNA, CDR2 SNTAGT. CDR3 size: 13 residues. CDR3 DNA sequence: TGTGCCAGCCGACAATCGTCCACAGATACGCAGTATTTT. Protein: CASRQSSTDTQYF.

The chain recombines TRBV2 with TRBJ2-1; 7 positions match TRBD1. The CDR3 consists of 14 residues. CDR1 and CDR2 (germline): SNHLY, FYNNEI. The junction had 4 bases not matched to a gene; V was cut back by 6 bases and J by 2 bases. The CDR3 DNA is TGTGCCAGCAGGGACAGGAACCCCTACAATGAGCAGTTCTTC. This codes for CASRDRNPYNEQFF.

CDR3 in amino acids: CASSQEDGFRAFF. In DNA form, the CDR3 reads TGCGCCAGCAGCCAAGAGGACGGCTTTCGAGCTTTCTTT. This chain links TRBV4-3 with TRBJ1-1; D gene unclear. Trimming cost V 0 bases and J 10 bases, with 12 bases left between them. Germline values: CDR1 LGHNA, CDR2 YSLEER. The CDR3 loop spans 13 amino acids.

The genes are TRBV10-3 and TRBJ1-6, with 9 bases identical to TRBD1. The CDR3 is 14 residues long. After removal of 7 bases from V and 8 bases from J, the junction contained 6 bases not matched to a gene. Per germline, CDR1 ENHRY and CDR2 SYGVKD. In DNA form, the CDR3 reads TGTGCCATCAAACCACAGGGGGCTGATTCACCCCTCCACTTT. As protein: CAIKPQGADSPLHF.

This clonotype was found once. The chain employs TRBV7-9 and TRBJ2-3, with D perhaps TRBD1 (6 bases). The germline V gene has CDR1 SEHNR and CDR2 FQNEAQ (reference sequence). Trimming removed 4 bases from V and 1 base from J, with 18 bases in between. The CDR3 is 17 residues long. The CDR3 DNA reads TGTGCCAGCAGCTCGAAGAGGGGGAGAGGGGGCACAGATACGCAGTATTTT. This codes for CASSSKRGRGGTDTQYF.

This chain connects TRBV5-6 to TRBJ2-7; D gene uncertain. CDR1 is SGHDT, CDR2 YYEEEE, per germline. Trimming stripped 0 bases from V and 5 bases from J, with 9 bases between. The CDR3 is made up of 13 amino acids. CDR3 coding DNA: TGTGCCAGCAGCTTGGTATACGGAAACGAGCAGTACTTC. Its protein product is CASSLVYGNEQYF.

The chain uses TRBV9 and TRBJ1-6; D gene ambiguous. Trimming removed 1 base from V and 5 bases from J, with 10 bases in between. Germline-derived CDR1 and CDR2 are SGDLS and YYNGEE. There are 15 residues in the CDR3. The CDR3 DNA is TGTGCCAGCAGCGTACGTCCAGGCGATAATTCACCCCTCCACTTT. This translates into CASSVRPGDNSPLHF.

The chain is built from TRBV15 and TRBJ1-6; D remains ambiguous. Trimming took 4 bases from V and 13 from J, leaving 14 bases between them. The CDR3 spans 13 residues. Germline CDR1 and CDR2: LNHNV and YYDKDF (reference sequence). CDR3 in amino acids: CATSMEVRDPLHF. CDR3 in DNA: TGTGCCACCAGCATGGAGGTCCGGGATCCCCTCCACTTT.

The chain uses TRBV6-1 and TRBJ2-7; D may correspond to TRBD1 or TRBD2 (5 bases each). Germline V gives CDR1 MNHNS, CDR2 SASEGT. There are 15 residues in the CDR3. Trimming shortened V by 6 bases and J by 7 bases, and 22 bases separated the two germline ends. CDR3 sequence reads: CASRPGPSGPGEQYF. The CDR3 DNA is TGTGCCAGCAGGCCCGGACCCTCGGGGCCGGGGGAGCAGTACTTC.

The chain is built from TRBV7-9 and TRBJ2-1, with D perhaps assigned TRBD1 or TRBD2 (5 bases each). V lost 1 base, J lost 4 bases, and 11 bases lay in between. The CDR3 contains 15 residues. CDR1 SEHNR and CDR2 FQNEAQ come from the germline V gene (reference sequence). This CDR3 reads CASSLEGRLYNEQFF. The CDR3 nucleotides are TGTGCCAGCAGCTTAGAGGGGAGACTATACAATGAGCAGTTCTTC.

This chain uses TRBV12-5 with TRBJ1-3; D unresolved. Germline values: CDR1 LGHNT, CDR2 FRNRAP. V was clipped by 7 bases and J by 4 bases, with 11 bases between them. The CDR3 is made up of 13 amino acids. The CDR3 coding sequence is TGTGCTAGTGACGGCGCGGGCGGAAACACCATATATTTT. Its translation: CASDGAGGNTIYF.

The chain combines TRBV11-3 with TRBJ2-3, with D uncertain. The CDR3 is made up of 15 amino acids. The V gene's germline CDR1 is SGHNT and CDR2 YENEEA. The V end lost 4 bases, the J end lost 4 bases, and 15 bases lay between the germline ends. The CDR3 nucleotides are TGTGCCAGCAGCTCAAGCAGATTTAAGGCAGATACGCAGTATTTT. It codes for CASSSSRFKADTQYF. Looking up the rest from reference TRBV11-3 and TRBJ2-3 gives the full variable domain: EAGVVQSPRYKIIEKKQPVAFWCNPISGHNTLYWYLQNLGQGPELLIRYENEEAVDDSQLPKDRFSAERLKGVDSTLKIQPAELGDSAVYLCASSSSRFKADTQYFGPGTRLTVL.

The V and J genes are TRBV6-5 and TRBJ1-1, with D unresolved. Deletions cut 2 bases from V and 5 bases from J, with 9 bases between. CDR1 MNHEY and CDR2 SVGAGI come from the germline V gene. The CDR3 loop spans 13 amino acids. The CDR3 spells CASSYERRTEAFF. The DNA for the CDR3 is TGTGCCAGCAGTTACGAACGGCGGACTGAAGCTTTCTTT.

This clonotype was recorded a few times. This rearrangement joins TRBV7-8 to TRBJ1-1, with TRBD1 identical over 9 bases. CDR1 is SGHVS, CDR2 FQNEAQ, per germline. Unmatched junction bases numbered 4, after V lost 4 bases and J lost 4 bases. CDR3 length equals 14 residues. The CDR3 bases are TGTGCCAGCAGCTCGCAGACAGGGGGCACTGAAGCTTTCTTT. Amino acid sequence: CASSSQTGGTEAFF.

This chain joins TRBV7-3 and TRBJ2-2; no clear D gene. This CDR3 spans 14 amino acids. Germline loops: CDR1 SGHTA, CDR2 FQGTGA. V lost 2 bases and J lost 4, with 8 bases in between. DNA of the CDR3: TGTGCCAGCAGCTTAGCTAGTAGCACCGGGGAGCTGTTTTTT. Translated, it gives CASSLASSTGELFF.

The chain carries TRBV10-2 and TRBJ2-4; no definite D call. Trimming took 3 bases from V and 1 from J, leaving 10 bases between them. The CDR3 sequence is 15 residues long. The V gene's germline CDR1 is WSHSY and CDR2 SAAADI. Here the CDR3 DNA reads TGCGCCAGCAGTGAACCCCTAGACGCCAAAAACATTCAGTACTTC. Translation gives CASSEPLDAKNIQYF.

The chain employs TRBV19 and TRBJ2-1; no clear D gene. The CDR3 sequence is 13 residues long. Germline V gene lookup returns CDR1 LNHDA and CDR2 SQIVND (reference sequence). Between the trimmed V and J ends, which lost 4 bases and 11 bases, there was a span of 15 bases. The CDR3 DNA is TGTGCCAGTAGTACCCCCGGCCCGAGGAAGCAGTTCTTC. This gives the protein CASSTPGPRKQFF. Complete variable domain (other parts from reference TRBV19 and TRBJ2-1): DGGITQSPKYLFRKEGQNVTLSCEQNLNHDAMYWYRQDPGQGLRLIYYSQIVNDFQKGDIAEGYSVSREKKESFPLTVTSAQKNPTAFYLCASSTPGPRKQFFGPGTRLTVL.

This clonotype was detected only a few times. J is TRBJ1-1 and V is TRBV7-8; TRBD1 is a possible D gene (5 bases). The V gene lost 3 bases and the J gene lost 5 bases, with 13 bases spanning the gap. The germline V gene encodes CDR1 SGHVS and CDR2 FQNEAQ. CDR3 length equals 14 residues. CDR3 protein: CASSLFRGGTEAFF. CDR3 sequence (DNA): TGTGCCAGCAGCTTGTTTCGTGGGGGGACTGAAGCTTTCTTT.

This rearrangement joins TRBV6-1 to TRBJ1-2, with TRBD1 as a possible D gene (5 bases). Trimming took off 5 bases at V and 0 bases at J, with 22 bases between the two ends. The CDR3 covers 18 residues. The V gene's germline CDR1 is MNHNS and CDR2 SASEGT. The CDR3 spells CASSPRAKTGSPNYGYTF. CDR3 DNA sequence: TGTGCCAGCAGTCCCCGAGCTAAAACAGGTTCCCCTAACTATGGCTACACCTTC.

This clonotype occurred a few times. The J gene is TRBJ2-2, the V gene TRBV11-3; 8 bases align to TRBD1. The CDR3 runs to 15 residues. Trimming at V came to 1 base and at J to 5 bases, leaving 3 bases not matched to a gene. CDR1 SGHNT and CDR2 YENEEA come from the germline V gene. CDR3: CASSLVQGATGELFF. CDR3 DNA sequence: TGTGCCAGCAGCTTAGTCCAGGGGGCGACCGGGGAGCTGTTTTTT.